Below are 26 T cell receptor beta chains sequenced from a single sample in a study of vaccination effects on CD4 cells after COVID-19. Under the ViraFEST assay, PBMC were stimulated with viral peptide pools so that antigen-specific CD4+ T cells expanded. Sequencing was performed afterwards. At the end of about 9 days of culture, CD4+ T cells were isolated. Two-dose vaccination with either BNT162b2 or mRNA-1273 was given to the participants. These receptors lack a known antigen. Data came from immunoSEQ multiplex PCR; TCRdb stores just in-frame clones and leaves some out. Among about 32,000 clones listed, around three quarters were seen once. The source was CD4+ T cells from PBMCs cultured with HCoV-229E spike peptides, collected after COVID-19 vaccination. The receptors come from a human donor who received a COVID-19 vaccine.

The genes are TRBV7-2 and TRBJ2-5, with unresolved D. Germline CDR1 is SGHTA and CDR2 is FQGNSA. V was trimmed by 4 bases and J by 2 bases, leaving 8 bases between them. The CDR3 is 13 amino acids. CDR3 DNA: TGTGCCAGCAGCTACCAGGCTCAAGAGACCCAGTACTTC. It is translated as CASSYQAQETQYF.

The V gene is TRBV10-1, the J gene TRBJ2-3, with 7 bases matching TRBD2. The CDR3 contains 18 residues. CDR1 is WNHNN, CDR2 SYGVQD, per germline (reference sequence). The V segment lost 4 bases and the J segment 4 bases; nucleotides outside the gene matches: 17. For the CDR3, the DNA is TGCGCCAGCAGTGGAGCTAGCGGTTCCAGGGCCCGTGCAGATACGCAGTATTTT. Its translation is CASSGASGSRARADTQYF.

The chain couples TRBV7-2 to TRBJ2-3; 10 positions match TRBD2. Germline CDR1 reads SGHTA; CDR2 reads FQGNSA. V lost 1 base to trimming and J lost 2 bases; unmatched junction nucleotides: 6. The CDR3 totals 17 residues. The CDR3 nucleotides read TGTGCCAGCAGCTTAGGTTGGACTAGCGGATACACAGATACGCAGTATTTT. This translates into CASSLGWTSGYTDTQYF.

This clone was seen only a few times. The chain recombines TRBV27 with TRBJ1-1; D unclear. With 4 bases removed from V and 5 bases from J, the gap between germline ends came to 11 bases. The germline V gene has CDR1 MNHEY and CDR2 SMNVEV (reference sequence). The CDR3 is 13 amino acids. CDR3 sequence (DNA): TGTGCCAGCAGTTGGTCACGTCTGACTGAAGCTTTCTTT. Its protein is CASSWSRLTEAFF.

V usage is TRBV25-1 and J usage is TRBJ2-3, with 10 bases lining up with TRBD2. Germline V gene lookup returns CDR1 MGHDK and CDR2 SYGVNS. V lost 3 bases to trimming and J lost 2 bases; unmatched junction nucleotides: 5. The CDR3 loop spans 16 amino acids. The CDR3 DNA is TGTGCCAGCAGTGATTCGCTAGCGGGGGTCACAGATACGCAGTATTTT. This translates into CASSDSLAGVTDTQYF.

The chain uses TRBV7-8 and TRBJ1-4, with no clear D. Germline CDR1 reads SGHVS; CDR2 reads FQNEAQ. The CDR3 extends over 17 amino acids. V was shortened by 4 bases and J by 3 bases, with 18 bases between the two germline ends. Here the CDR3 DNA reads TGTGCCAGCAGCTATAGCCCCTTTGGCTGGGCTAATGAAAAACTGTTTTTT. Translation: CASSYSPFGWANEKLFF.

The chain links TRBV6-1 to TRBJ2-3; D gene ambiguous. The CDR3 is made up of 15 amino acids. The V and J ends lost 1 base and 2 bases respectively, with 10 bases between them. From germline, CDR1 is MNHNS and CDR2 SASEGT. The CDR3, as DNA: TGTGCCAGCAGTGAAGGAAACAGAAACACAGATACGCAGTATTTT. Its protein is CASSEGNRNTDTQYF.

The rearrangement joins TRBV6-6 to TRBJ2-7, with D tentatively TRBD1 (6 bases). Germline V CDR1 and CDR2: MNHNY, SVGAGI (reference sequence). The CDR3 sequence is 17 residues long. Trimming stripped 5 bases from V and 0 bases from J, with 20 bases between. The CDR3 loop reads CASSRTGPGADSYEQYF. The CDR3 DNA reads TGTGCCAGCAGTCGGACCGGGCCAGGGGCTGACTCCTACGAGCAGTACTTC.

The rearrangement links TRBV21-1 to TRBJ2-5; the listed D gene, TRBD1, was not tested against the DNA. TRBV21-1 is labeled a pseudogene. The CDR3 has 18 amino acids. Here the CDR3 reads CASSKRLVMAGGIETQYF. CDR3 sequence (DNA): TGTGCCAGCAGCAAACGGTTAGTTATGGCAGGGGGTATAGAGACCCAGTACTTC.

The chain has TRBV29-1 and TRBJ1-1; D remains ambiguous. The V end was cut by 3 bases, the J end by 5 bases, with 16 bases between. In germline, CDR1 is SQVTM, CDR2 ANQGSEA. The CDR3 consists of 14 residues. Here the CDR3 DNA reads TGCAGCGTTGATAGTTTCGGGGTGGAGACTGAAGCTTTCTTT. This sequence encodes CSVDSFGVETEAFF.

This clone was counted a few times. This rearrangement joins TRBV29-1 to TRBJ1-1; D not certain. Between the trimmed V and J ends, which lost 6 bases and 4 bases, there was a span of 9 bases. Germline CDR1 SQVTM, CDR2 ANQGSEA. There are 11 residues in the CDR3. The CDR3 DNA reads TGCAGCGTAGCTCGGGGCACTGAAGCTTTCTTT. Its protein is CSVARGTEAFF.

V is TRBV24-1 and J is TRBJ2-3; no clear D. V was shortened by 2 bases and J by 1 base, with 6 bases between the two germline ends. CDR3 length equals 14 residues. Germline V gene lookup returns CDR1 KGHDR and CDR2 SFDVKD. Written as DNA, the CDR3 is TGTGCCACCAGTGATTCGGGCCGCACAGATACGCAGTATTTT. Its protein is CATSDSGRTDTQYF.

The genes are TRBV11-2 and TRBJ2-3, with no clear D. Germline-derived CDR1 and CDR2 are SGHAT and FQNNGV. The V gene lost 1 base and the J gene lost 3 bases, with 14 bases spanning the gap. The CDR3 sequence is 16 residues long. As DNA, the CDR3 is TGTGCCAGCAGCTTAGGGGATTGGATTGTGACAGATACGCAGTATTTT. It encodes CASSLGDWIVTDTQYF.

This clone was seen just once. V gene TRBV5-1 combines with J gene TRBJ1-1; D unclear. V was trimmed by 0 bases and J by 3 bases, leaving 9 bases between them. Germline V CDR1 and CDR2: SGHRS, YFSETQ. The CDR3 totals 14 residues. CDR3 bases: TGCGCCAGCAGCTTGGTTGGGGTAGACACTGAAGCTTTCTTT. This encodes CASSLVGVDTEAFF.

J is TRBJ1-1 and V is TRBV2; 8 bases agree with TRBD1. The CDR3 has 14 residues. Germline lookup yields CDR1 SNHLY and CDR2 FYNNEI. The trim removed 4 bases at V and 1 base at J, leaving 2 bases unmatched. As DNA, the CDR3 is TGTGCCAGCAGTGGCAGGGGGCGGAACACTGAAGCTTTCTTT. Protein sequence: CASSGRGRNTEAFF.

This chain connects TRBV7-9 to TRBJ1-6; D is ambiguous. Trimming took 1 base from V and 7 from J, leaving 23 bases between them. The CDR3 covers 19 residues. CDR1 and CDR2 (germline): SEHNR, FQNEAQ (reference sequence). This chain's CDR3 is CASSLGRSGGGGWNSPLHF. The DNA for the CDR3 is TGTGCCAGCAGCTTAGGTCGATCGGGCGGAGGAGGATGGAATTCACCCCTCCACTTT.

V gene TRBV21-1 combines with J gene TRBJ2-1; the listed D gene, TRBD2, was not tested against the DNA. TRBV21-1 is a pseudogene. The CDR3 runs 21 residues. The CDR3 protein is CASSKVAERPGVFSSYNEQFF. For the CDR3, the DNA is TGTGCCAGCAGCAAAGTTGCGGAGCGGCCTGGAGTTTTTAGCTCCTACAATGAGCAGTTCTTC.

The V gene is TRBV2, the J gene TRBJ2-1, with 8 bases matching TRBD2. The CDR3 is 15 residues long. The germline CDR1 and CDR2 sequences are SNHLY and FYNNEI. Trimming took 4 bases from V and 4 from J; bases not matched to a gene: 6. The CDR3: CASSATSGDYNEQFF. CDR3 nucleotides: TGTGCCAGCAGTGCTACTAGCGGAGATTACAATGAGCAGTTCTTC.

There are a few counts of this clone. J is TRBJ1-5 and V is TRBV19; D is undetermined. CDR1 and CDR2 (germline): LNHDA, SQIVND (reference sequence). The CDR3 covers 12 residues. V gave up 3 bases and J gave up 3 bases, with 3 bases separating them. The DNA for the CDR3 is TGTGCCAGTAGTATGGTCAATCAGCCCCAGCATTTT. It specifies CASSMVNQPQHF.

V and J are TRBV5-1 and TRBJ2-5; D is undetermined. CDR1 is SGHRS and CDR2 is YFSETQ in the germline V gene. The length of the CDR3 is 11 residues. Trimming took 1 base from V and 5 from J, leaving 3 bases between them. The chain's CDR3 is CASSLSETQYF. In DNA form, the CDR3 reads TGCGCCAGCAGCTTGTCCGAGACCCAGTACTTC.

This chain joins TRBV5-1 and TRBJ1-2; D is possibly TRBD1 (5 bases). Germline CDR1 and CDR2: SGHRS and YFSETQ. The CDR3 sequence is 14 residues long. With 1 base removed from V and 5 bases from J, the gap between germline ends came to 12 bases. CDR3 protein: CASSLSDKGYGYTF. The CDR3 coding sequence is TGCGCCAGCAGCTTGTCCGACAAGGGGTATGGCTACACCTTC.

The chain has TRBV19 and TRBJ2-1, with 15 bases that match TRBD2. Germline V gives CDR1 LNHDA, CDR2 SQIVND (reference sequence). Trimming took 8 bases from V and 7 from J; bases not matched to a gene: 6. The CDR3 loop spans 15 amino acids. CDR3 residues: CASGGLAGGENEQFF. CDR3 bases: TGTGCCAGTGGAGGACTAGCGGGAGGGGAAAATGAGCAGTTCTTC.

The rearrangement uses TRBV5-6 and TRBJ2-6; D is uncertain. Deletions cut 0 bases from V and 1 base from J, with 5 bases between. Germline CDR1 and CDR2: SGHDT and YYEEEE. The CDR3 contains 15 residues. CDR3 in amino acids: CASSLGTSGANVLTF. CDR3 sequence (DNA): TGTGCCAGCAGCTTGGGTACATCTGGGGCCAACGTCCTGACTTTC.

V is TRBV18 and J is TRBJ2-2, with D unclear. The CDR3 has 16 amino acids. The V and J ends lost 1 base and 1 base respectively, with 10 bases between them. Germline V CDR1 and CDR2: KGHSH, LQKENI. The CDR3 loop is CASSPLLQQNTGELFF. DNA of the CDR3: TGTGCCAGCTCACCACTCCTACAGCAGAACACCGGGGAGCTGTTTTTT.

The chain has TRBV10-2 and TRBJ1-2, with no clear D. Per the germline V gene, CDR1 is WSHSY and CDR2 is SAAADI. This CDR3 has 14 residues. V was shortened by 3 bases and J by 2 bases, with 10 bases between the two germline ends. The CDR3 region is CASSEQSPNYGYTF. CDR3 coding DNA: TGCGCCAGCAGTGAACAGAGCCCAAACTATGGCTACACCTTC.

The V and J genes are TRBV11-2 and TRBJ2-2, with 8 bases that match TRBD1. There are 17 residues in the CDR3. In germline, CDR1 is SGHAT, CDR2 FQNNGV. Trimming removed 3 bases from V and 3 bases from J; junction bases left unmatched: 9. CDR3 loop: CASSFFVRTGYTGELFF. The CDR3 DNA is TGTGCCAGCAGCTTCTTTGTCAGGACAGGGTACACCGGGGAGCTGTTTTTT.